The text below deals with one T cell receptor (beta chain). What it recognizes is unknown. CDR3 size: 18 residues. CDR1 is SGHTA, CDR2 FQGNSA, per germline. The junction had 12 bases not matched to a gene; V was cut back by 5 bases and J by 0 bases. This entry comes from a study of cytomegalovirus exposure and HLA in healthy donors. General observations from the study: In a later analysis, the majority of CMV-associated beta chains seemingly showed HLA restriction. The authors excluded some V segments, including TRBV6-2 and TRBV6-3, as indistinguishable.

It was with 60 Vbeta and 13 Jbeta primers that the PCR ran. Method: immunoSEQ multiplex PCR; TCRdb's copy keeps in-frame clones and lacks some. The sample yields around 130,000 clones, more than 60% seen once. The material sequenced was PBMCs. The TCR originated in a woman aged 40 to 50 in good health and CMV-seropositive. The genes are TRBV7-2 and TRBJ2-3; 9 nucleotides match TRBD2. CDR3 protein: CASSPRGAGGFSTDTQYF. Written as DNA, the CDR3 is TGTGCCAGCAGCCCCCGCGGTGCGGGAGGGTTTAGCACAGATACGCAGTATTTT.